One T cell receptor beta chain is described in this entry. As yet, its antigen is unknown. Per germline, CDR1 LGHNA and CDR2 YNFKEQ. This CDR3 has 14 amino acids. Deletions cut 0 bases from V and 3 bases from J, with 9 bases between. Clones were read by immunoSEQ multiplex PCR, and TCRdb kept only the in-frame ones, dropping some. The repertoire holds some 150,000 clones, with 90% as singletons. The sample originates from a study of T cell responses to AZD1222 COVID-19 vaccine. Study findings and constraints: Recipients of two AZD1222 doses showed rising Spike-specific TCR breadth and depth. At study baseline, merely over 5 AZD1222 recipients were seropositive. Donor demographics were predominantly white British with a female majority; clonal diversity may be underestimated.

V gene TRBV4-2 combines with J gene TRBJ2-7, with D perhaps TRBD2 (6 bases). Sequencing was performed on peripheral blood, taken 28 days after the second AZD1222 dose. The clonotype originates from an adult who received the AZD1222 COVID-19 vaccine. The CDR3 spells CASSQDLGGYEQYF. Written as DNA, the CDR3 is TGTGCCAGCAGCCAAGACCTGGGGGGCTACGAGCAGTACTTC.